The sequence of this T cell receptor (beta chain) was determined in a study of regulatory and conventional T cells in RAG deficiency. Study-level results: Omenn syndrome and CID/AS patients had about 100-fold fewer unique Treg TCR beta sequences, versus around 10-fold elsewhere. RAG-deficient patients showed markedly lower Shannon entropy and higher Simpson indices than control T-cell subsets. Omenn patients showed >85% Treg-Tconv overlap and shorter CDR3 lengths.

Details on this clone: Its antigen is unidentified.

Regulatory T cells were sorted from blood as CD4+ CD25-high CD127-low cells. Clones were sequenced by immunoSEQ multiplex PCR, and TCRdb holds only the in-frame ones, with some missing. The data show about 19,000 clones, approximately 88% seen once. CDR3 length: 16 residues. The ends lost 3 bases at V and 5 bases at J; junction bases unmatched: 7. The germline CDR1 and CDR2 sequences are SGHAT and FQNNGV. This sample was shared with a second study, whose subject was regulatory T cells. That study adds: The primer mix had 52 TRBV and 13 TRBJ primers.

Sequences were obtained from Tregs sorted from blood. The TCR originated in a human donor in good health. V gene TRBV11-2 combines with J gene TRBJ1-6; 7 bases are shared with TRBD1. The CDR3 protein is CASSFYRGGDNSPLHF. The CDR3 nucleotides read TGTGCCAGCAGCTTTTACAGGGGTGGCGATAATTCACCCCTCCACTTT.